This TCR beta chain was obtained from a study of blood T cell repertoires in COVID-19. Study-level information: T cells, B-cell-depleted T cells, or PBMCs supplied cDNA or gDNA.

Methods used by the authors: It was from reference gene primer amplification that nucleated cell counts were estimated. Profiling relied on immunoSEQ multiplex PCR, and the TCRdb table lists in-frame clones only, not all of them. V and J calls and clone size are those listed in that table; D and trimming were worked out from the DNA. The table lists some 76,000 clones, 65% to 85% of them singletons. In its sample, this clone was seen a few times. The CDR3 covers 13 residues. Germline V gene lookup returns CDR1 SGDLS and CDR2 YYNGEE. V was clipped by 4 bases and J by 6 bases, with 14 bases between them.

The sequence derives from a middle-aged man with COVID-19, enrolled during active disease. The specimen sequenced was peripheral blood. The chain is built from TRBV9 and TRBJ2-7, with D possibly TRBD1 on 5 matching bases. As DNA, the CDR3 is TGTGCCAGCAGCTTAGTCCAGGGTTCCGAGCAGTACTTC. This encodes CASSLVQGSEQYF.